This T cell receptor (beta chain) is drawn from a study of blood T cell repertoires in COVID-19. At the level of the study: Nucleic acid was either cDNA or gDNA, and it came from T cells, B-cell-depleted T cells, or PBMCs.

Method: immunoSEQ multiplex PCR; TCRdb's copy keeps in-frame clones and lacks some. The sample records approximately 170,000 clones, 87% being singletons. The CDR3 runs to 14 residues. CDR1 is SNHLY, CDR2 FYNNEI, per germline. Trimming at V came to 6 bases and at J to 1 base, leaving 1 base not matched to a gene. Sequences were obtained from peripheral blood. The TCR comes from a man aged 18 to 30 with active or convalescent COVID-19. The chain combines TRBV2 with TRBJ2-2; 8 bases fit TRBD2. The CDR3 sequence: CASRLAGNTGELFF. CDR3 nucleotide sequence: TGTGCCAGCAGGCTAGCGGGGAACACCGGGGAGCTGTTTTTT.